Included here is one T cell receptor beta chain sequence, with context. This clone's antigen is unknown. Per-base quality was not reported, and no clone a single base away is much larger than it. Library prep was done by multiplex PCR. Instrument used: Illumina HiSeq 4000. To build TCR beta libraries, CDR3 regions were amplified by Arm-PCR using iRepertoire HTBI primers. Before sequencing, the PCR products went through gel purification. The authors' analysis ran thus. A total of 62 TRBV and under 15 TRBJ segments were identified across samples and were used for gene usage analysis of CDR3 amino acid clonotypes. COPE and FqMerger were used to merge filtered high-quality paired reads into contigs. Contigs were aligned with BLAST to IMGT TRBV, TRBD and TRBJ reference genes, and CDR3 was defined per IMGT. Clonotypes above 0.1% frequency were classified as highly expanded clones. Repertoire diversity was measured by Shannon entropy, and V-J evenness by the Gini coefficient. A clonotype found in more than one individual was treated as public. TCRdb applied fastp at Q25 and MiXCR to the public reads, then kept only in-frame beta chains. When rows share a CDR3 protein, they turn into one entry using the most common DNA and genes. TCRdb's processing, not the study's, gives the V and J calls here. This sample comprises a few hundred thousand distinct CDR3 sequences, roughly 24% of them detected only once. Together, the top ten hold less than 30% of the sample.

The time point label, as the study defines it: persistent/refractory GD, antithyroid drugs over 5 years with positive TRAb. For both TCR sequencing and RNA sequencing, RNA was extracted from PBMCs in TRIzol. The diagnosis of Graves' disease followed American Thyroid Association guidelines. Patients for the study were recruited at an endocrinology department in Xi'an, China. Each patient gave roughly 10 milliliters of peripheral blood, collected in an EDTA anticoagulant tube. PBMCs were isolated by Ficoll Paque Plus density gradient separation without further T cell sorting. An Agilent 2100 Bioanalyzer and agarose gel were used to check RNA quality, and a NanoDrop 2000 was used to measure RNA concentration. The germline V gene (reference sequence) specifies LNHDA as CDR1 and SQIVND as CDR2. V is cut by 6 bases and J by 1 base, and the space between the germline ends is 21 bases. The CDR3, cysteine through phenylalanine, is 17 amino acids long. Only the CDR3 portion is preserved as DNA: 51 bases, with reading frame beginning at the first base.

This sample is drawn from a study of regulatory T cells in long-lasting Graves disease listed by TCRdb under 2021. Concerning the study at large: Persistent Graves' disease was defined as antithyroid drug treatment for over 5 years with persistently positive TSH receptor autoantibodies. Patients with persistent Graves' disease were compared with patients with newly diagnosed Graves' disease using TCR sequencing and RNA sequencing of peripheral blood. The study took place in China and was registered as a clinical trial. A total of around 35 samples underwent TCR sequencing, from about 13 patients with persistent Graves' disease and approximately 20 patients with newly diagnosed Graves' disease. In the clinical cohort, patients with persistent Graves' disease had used antithyroid drugs for an average of roughly 10 years.

What the study reported, not specific to this receptor: Persistent Graves' disease patients showed lower TCR Shannon entropy and fewer highly expanded clones than newly diagnosed patients, suggesting clonal expansion. Sequencing and analysis were limited to the TCR beta chain. Persistent patients shared more public clonotypes among themselves (more than 2,500) than newly diagnosed patients did (more than 850). As a limitation, the authors acknowledged that the small sample size may reduce accuracy. Persistent disease showed preferential use of TRBV28, TRBJ1-2 and TRBJ2-5, whereas newly diagnosed disease favored TRBV20-1 and TRBJ2-1. The study examined only peripheral blood because the primary lesion, thyroid tissue, could not be accessed.

The chain is assembled from TRBV19 and TRBJ1-1; 6 matching bases give a weak D call of TRBD1. Specimen: peripheral blood mononuclear cells (PBMCs), collected when the disease was refractory, from a patient treated with antithyroid drugs. The clonotype originates from a woman aged 40 to 49 with Graves disease. Donor details come from another sample of the same person, matched by shared clones. The CDR3 here reads CASRLNPTGLGNTEAFF. The DNA sequence reads TGTGCCAGTAGACTCAACCCGACAGGCTTGGGGAACACTGAAGCTTTCTTT.